The 13 T cell receptor beta chains below come from one sample, sequenced in a study of ipilimumab plus nivolumab after autologous stem cell transplantation. Measured with immunoSEQ multiplex PCR; TCRdb has only the in-frame clones, and not every one. The data hold 10,000 or so clones, with about four fifths observed a single time. Sequenced here: PBMCs, sampled in a trial of ipilimumab plus nivolumab as post-transplant consolidation. The receptors come from a male donor with diffuse large B-cell lymphoma.

The chain links TRBV7-9 to TRBJ2-7; 12 positions agree with TRBD2. V was pared by 5 bases and J by 3 bases, with 5 bases of the junction left unmatched. Per the germline V gene, CDR1 is SEHNR and CDR2 is FQNEAQ (reference sequence). The CDR3 runs 15 residues. The CDR3 protein is CASSGWGLAGYEQYF. DNA of the CDR3: TGTGCCAGCAGCGGGTGGGGACTAGCGGGCTACGAGCAGTACTTC.

J is TRBJ2-7 and V is TRBV5-1, with D tentatively TRBD1 or TRBD2 (7 bases each). Trimming removed 3 bases from V and 0 bases from J, with 16 bases in between. The CDR3 is 16 residues long. The germline gives CDR1 SGHRS, CDR2 YFSETQ. CDR3: CASSSGGAPSSYEQYF. The CDR3 nucleotides read TGCGCCAGCAGCTCAGGGGGGGCCCCAAGCTCCTACGAGCAGTACTTC.

This chain uses TRBV28 with TRBJ1-2, with D possibly matching TRBD1 (6 bases). V was trimmed by 0 bases and J by 6 bases, leaving 14 bases between them. Germline V gives CDR1 MDHEN, CDR2 SYDVKM. CDR3 length: 15 amino acids. The CDR3, as DNA: TGTGCCAGCAGTTTATGGGGGGCGCAAAGGGATGGCTACACCTTC. Its protein is CASSLWGAQRDGYTF.

This chain connects TRBV28 to TRBJ1-1; weak D call: TRBD1 (6 bases). V gave up 4 bases and J gave up 1 base, with 10 bases separating them. CDR1 and CDR2 from the germline V gene are MDHEN and SYDVKM. This CDR3 has 14 residues. The CDR3 DNA sequence: TGTGCCAGCAGTTCCGGGGGCTGGAACACTGAAGCTTTCTTT. Protein sequence: CASSSGGWNTEAFF.

V and J are TRBV7-2 and TRBJ1-1; D gene ambiguous. The germline V and J ends were trimmed by 1 base and 4 bases, with 7 bases remaining between them. Germline V lookup: CDR1 SGHTA, CDR2 FQGNSA. The CDR3 sequence is 13 residues long. The CDR3 DNA reads as TGTGCCAGCAGCTTAGTGTCGGCCACTGAAGCTTTCTTT. Translated: CASSLVSATEAFF.

This chain links TRBV19 with TRBJ1-5; 9 bases agree with TRBD1. CDR3 length: 17 residues. Germline-derived CDR1 and CDR2 are LNHDA and SQIVND (reference sequence). V gave up 5 bases and J gave up 3 bases; unmatched junction bases: 11. The CDR3 DNA reads TGTGCCAGTAGTCGGCACCCGGGACAGGGAACCAATCAGCCCCAGCATTTT. This translates into CASSRHPGQGTNQPQHF.

The chain uses TRBV5-6 and TRBJ2-1; tentatively, D is TRBD1 (5 bases). Deletions cut 4 bases from V and 8 bases from J, with 10 bases between. The germline gives CDR1 SGHDT, CDR2 YYEEEE. This CDR3 contains 12 residues. CDR3 DNA: TGTGCCAGCAGCCCAGACAGCTATGAGCAGTTCTTC. Protein product: CASSPDSYEQFF.

The rearrangement uses TRBV5-6 and TRBJ1-6; D unclear. Looked up from germline, CDR1 is SGHDT and CDR2 is YYEEEE. Trimming removed 0 bases from V and 16 bases from J, with 14 bases in between. The CDR3 covers 13 residues. CDR3 sequence (DNA): TGTGCCAGCAGCTTGGGGCGATTGACATCTCTCCACTTT. This translates into CASSLGRLTSLHF.

The V and J genes are TRBV30 and TRBJ1-4; D uncertain. The CDR3 runs to 14 residues. Trimming took off 5 bases at V and 5 bases at J, with 15 bases between the two ends. The germline CDR1 and CDR2 sequences are GTSNPN and SVGIG (reference sequence). The DNA of the CDR3 is TGTGCCTGGGGGGTTGCGGGTAAAAATGAAAAACTGTTTTTT. Translating gives CAWGVAGKNEKLFF.

This clone came up a few times. The chain employs TRBV10-3 and TRBJ2-7, with D possibly called TRBD1 or TRBD2 (5 bases each). The V end lost 0 bases, the J end lost 4 bases, and 10 bases lay between the germline ends. The CDR3 runs to 14 residues. In germline, CDR1 is ENHRY, CDR2 SYGVKD. The CDR3: CAISESVGTYEQYF. The CDR3 DNA reads TGTGCCATCAGTGAGTCGGTAGGGACGTACGAGCAGTACTTC.

CDR3 loop: CATSRLAGNEQFF. The CDR3 nucleotides are TGTGCCACCAGCAGACTAGCGGGCAATGAGCAGTTCTTC. The chain joins TRBV15 to TRBJ2-1, with 8 bases fitting TRBD2. V lost 2 bases, J lost 6 bases, and 0 bases stayed unmatched. Germline values: CDR1 LNHNV, CDR2 YYDKDF (reference sequence). The CDR3 is 13 residues long.

Written as DNA, the CDR3 is TGTGCCAGCAGCTTAGGTTGGTCAGGGCGGGAGACCCAGTACTTC. Translating gives CASSLGWSGRETQYF. The gene calls are TRBV11-2 and TRBJ2-5; a weak D match, TRBD1 (5 bases). In germline, CDR1 is SGHAT, CDR2 FQNNGV. This CDR3 comprises 15 residues. With 1 base removed from V and 5 bases from J, the gap between germline ends came to 14 bases.

Only one count was recorded for this clone. The gene calls are TRBV7-9 and TRBJ1-4; D gene unclear. CDR1 is SEHNR, CDR2 FQNEAQ, per germline (reference sequence). Trimming removed 5 bases at V and 7 bases at J, with 17 bases between. The CDR3 spans 15 residues. Here the CDR3 DNA reads TGTGCCAGCAGCCATTACCTGATCCAGAGTGAAAAACTGTTTTTT. This codes for CASSHYLIQSEKLFF.